This entry features one TCR beta chain sequence. The target antigen is unknown. The data derive from a study of neoadjuvant anti-PD-1 for oral cavity cancer. At the level of the study: Patients without progression got a fourth dose around day 43.

Patients had newly diagnosed, untreated stage II-IVA oral cavity squamous cell carcinoma. PBMCs were not maintained or expanded in culture before analysis. This CDR3 has 13 residues. Trimming shortened V by 4 bases and J by 5 bases, and 10 bases separated the two germline ends. Germline V gene data show CDR1 as SGHVS and CDR2 as FNYEAQ. The method was immunoSEQ multiplex PCR; TCRdb's version includes in-frame clones alone and lacks a portion of them. The data show about 6,800 clones, just under 75% seen once. General study findings and limits: Higher pretreatment blood Treg/Th17 ratios correlated with higher pretreatment blood and lower post-treatment tumor TCRbeta clonality.

This rearrangement joins TRBV7-6 to TRBJ2-3; D unclear. This TCR was recovered from a person aged 35-79 years with oral cavity squamous cell carcinoma. The sample in question was PBMCs, obtained before nivolumab (anti-PD-1) treatment. The CDR3 protein is CASSWAPQDTQYF. The CDR3 DNA sequence: TGTGCCAGCAGCTGGGCCCCCCAAGATACGCAGTATTTT.